This is a list of T cell receptor beta chains from one sample in a study of CD8 T cells in ankylosing spondylitis. TCRdb reprocessed the 5' RACE reads via MiXCR and lists one record per CDR3 protein. The sample comprises over 600,000 distinct CDR3 sequences, 15% to 20% of which are singletons, and about a fifth rests with the top ten. Sequenced material: blood, either unsorted or a sorted T cell fraction (not recorded which). The receptors were gathered from a male donor with ankylosing spondylitis. The CDR3 runs from the conserved cysteine through the conserved F or W.

TRBJ1-2 TRBV12-3/TRBV12-4 14 CASSPGISRYGYTF
TRBJ2-1 TRBV4-2 18 CASSQVGPSGGAYNEQFF
TRBJ2-1 TRBV6-2/TRBV6-3 16 CASEWRPGLAGVEQFF
TRBJ2-7 TRBV4-2 15 CASSQDWTSFYEQYF
TRBJ1-5 TRBV6-2/TRBV6-3 16 CASSRETLYSNQPQHF
TRBJ2-1 TRBV27 13 CASKLAGFYEQFF
TRBJ1-3 TRBV27 13 CASSSQSGNTIYF
TRBJ2-7 TRBV4-1 15 CASSQEEREIYEQYF
TRBJ2-1 TRBV12-3/TRBV12-4 11 CASSSQIIPLF
TRBJ1-2 TRBV28 15 CASSSQLVGKGGYTF
TRBJ1-1 TRBV6-5 11 CASGMGTEAFF
TRBJ2-3 TRBV5-1 14 CASSLAGGKDTQYF
TRBJ2-1 TRBV4-1 13 CASSHRSADEQFF
TRBJ2-3 TRBV20-1 14 CSARDYSNTDTQYF
TRBJ2-1 TRBV5-1 15 CASSLDSGRNNEQFF
TRBJ1-5 TRBV12-2 15 CASRLAGDRDQPQHF